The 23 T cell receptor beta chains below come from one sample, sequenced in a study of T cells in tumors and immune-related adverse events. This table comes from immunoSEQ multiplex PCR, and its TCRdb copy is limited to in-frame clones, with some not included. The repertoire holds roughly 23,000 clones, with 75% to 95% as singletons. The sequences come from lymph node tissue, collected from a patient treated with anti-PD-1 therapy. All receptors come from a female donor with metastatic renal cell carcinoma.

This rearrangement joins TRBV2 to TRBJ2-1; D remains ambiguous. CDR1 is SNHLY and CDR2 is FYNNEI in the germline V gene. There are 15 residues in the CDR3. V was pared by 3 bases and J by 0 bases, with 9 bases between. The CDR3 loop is CASSDIGYSYNEQFF. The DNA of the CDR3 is TGTGCCAGCAGTGATATAGGGTACTCCTACAATGAGCAGTTCTTC.

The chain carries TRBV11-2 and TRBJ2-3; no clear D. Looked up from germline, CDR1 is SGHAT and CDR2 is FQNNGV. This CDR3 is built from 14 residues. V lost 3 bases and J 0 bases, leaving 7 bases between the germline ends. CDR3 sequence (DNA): TGTGCCAGCAGCTTTGATAGCAGCACAGATACGCAGTATTTT. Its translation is CASSFDSSTDTQYF.

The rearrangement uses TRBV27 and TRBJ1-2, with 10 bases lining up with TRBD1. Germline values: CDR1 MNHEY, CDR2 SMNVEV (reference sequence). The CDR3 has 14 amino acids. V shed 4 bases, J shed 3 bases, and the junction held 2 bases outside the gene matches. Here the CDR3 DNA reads TGTGCCAGCAGTTGGACAGGGGGAGACTATGGCTACACCTTC. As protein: CASSWTGGDYGYTF.

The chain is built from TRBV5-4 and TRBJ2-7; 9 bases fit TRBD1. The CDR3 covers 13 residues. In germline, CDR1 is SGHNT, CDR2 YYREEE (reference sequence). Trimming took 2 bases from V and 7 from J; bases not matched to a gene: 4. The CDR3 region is CASSLGQGNEQYF. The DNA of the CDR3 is TGTGCCAGCAGCTTAGGACAGGGGAATGAGCAGTACTTC.

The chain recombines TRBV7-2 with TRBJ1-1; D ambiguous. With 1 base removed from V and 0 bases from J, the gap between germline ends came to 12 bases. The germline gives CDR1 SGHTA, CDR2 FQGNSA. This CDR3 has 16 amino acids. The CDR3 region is CASSLDPRGLNTEAFF. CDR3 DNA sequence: TGTGCCAGCAGCTTAGACCCGCGGGGTTTGAACACTGAAGCTTTCTTT.

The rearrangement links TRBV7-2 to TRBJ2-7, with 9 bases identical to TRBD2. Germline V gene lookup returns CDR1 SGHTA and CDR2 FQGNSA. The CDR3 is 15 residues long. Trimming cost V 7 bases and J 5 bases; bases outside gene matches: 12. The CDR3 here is CASTPARRLADEQYF. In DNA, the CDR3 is TGTGCCAGCACCCCGGCCCGGAGACTAGCGGACGAGCAGTACTTC.

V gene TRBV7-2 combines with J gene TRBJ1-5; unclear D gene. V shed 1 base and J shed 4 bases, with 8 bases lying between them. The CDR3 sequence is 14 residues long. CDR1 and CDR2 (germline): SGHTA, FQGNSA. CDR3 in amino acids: CASSLGPGNQPQHF. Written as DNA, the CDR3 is TGTGCCAGCAGCTTAGGTCCGGGGAATCAGCCCCAGCATTTT. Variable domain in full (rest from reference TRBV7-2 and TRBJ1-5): GAGVSQSPSNKVTEKGKDVELRCDPISGHTALYWYRQSLGQGLEFLIYFQGNSAPDKSGLPSDRFSAERTGGSVSTLTIQRTQQEDSAVYLCASSLGPGNQPQHFGDGTRLSIL.

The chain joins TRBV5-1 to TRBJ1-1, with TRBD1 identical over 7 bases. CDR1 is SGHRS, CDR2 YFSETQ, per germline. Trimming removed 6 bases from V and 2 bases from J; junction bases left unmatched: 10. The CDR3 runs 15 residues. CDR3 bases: TGCGCCAGCACCCTGGGGGGACAGTTCAACACTGAAGCTTTCTTT. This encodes CASTLGGQFNTEAFF.

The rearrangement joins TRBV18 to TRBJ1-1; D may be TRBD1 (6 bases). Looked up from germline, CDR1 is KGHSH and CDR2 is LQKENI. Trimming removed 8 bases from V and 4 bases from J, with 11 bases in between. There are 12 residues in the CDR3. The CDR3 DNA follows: TGTGCCAGCGCGACAGGTGTCACTGAAGCTTTCTTT. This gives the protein CASATGVTEAFF.

As DNA, the CDR3 is TGCGCCAGCAGTGATGGGGGGGCGATCAATGAGCAGTTCTTC. Translating it yields CASSDGGAINEQFF. The J gene is TRBJ2-1, the V gene TRBV10-1, with D tentatively TRBD2 (7 bases). This CDR3 contains 14 residues. Germline V gene data show CDR1 as WNHNN and CDR2 as SYGVQD (reference sequence). V was shortened by 3 bases and J by 6 bases, with 12 bases between the two germline ends.

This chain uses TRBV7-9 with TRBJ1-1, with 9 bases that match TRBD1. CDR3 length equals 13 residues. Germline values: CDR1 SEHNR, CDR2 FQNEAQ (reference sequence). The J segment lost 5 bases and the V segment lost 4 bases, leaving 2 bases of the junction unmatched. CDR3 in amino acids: CASSWDRETEAFF. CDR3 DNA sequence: TGTGCCAGCAGCTGGGACAGGGAAACTGAAGCTTTCTTT.

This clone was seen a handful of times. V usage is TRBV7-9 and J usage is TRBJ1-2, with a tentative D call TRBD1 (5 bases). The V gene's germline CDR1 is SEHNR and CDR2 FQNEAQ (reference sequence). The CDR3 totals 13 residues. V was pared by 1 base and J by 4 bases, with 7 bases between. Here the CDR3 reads CASSLETAYGYTF. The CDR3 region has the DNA TGTGCCAGCAGCTTAGAGACAGCCTATGGCTACACCTTC.

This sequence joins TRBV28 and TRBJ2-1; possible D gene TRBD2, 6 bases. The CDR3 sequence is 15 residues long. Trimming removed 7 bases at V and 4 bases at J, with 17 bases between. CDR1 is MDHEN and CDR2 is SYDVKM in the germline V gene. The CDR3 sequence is CASNSAGTDYNEQFF. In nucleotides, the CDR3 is TGTGCCAGCAATTCAGCGGGTACGGATTACAATGAGCAGTTCTTC.

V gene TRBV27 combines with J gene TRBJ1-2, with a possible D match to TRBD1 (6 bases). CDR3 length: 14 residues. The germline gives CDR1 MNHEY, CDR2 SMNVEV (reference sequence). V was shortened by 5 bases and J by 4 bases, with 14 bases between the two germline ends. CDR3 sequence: CASSLQGRGYGYTF. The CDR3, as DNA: TGTGCCAGCAGTCTACAGGGCAGGGGCTATGGCTACACCTTC.

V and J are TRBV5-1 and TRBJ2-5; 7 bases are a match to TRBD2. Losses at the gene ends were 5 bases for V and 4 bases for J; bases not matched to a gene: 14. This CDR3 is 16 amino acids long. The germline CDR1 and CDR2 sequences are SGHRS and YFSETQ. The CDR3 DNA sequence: TGCGCCAGCAGACCCCAGGTGGGAGGGCGGCGAGAGACCCAGTACTTC. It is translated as CASRPQVGGRRETQYF.

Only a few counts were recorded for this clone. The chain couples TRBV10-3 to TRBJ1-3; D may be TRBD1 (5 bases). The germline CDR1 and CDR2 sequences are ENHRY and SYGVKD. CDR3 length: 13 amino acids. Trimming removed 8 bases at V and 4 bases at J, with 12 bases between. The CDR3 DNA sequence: TGTGCCATCTCGGCAGGGCGCGGAAACACCATATATTTT. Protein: CAISAGRGNTIYF.

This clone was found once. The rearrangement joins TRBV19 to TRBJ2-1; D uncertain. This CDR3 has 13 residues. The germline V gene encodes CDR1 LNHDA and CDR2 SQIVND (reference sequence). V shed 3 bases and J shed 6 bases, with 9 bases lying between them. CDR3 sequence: CASSIPSRNEQFF. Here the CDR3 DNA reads TGTGCCAGTAGTATCCCTTCGCGCAATGAGCAGTTCTTC.

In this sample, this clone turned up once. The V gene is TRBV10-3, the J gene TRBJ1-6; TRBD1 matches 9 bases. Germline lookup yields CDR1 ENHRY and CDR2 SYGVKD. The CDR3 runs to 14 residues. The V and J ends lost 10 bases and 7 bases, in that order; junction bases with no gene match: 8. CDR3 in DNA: TGTGCCACCGCGGACAGGGGAATGAATTCACCCCTCCACTTT. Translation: CATADRGMNSPLHF.

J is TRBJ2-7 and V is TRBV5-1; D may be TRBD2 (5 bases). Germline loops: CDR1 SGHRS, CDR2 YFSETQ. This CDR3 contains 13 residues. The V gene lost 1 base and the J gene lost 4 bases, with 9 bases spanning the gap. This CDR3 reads CASSLNRGYEQYF. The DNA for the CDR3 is TGCGCCAGCAGCTTGAACCGGGGTTACGAGCAGTACTTC.

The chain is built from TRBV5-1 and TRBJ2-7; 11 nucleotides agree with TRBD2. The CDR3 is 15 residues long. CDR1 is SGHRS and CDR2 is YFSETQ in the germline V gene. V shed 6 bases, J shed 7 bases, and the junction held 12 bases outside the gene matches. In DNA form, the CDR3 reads TGCGCCAGCACCTTTGGGGCTAGCGGGGGGTCAGAGCAGTACTTC. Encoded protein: CASTFGASGGSEQYF. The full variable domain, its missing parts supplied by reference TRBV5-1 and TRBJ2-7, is KAGVTQTPRYLIKTRGQQVTLSCSPISGHRSVSWYQQTPGQGLQFLFEYFSETQRNKGNFPGRFSGRQFSNSRSEMNVSTLELGDSALYLCASTFGASGGSEQYFGPGTRLTVT.

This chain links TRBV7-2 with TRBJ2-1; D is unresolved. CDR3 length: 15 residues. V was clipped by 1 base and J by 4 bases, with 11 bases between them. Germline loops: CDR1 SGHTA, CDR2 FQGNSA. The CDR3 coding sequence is TGTGCCAGCAGCTTAGAGGCAGGCCCGTACAATGAGCAGTTCTTC. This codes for CASSLEAGPYNEQFF.

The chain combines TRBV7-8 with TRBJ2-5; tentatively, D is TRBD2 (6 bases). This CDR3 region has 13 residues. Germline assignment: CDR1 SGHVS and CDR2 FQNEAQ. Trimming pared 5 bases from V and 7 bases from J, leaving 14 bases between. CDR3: CASSQTSPGTQYF. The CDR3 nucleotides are TGTGCCAGCAGCCAGACTAGTCCTGGGACCCAGTACTTC.

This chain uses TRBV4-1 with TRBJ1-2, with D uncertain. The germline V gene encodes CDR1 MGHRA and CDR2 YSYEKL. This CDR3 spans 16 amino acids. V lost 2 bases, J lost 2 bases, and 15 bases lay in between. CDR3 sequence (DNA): TGCGCCAGCAGCCAATCCCTCCAGGAGCCGAACTATGGCTACACCTTC. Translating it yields CASSQSLQEPNYGYTF.